This T cell receptor beta chain is drawn from a study of blood T cell repertoires in COVID-19 (TCRdb year 2020). In the study overall: Samples covering the acute and convalescent phases of COVID-19 were provided by collaborators in the United States, Italy and Spain. A de-identified subject ID, COVID-19 status, age in years and sex were almost always included in the sample metadata. Subjects who had been exposed to COVID-19, were actively infected with it, or had recovered from it provided the deeply sampled blood TCRbeta repertoires that made up the dataset. Samples were obtained from the ongoing ImmuneRACE study (first 160 participants) and from some 1,200 subjects provided by 6 global collaborators. The material from the prospective study consisted of cDNA or gDNA derived from T cells, B-cell-depleted T cells, or PBMCs. Where HLA class I and class II types were available, the types were taken from metadata supplied by the sample provider, not from assay-based typing. A freely available public database, intended as a resource for researchers studying the immune response to SARS-CoV-2, is where the repertoires were released.

In Seattle, one collaborating source enrolled patients while the infection was active and tracked those patients longitudinally over the course of disease. Each collaborating institution followed its own protocols to collect whole blood in K2EDTA tubes. Collaborator samples were shipped for TCRbeta analysis as frozen whole blood, isolated PBMCs, or DNA extracted from either sample type. About this clone itself: Its antigen is not yet known. Within one base of it there is no much larger clone, and no base qualities were kept.

TCRbeta CDR3 regions were amplified from genomic DNA using the immunoSEQ Assay, a bias-controlled multiplex PCR. The authors' pipeline ran thus. The number of nucleated cells in each sample was estimated by amplification of reference gene primers within the assay. To quantify the absolute abundance of each unique TCRbeta CDR3 rearrangement, sequence reads were collapsed and filtered. For each sample, productive Simpson clonality was calculated as the square root of Simpson's diversity index across productive rearrangements. TCRdb provides this immuneACCESS table in a form limited to in-frame rearrangements. Some clones are lacking; in checked studies, under half of them reflect an unresolved V gene, and why the rest are absent is not known. That table supplies the V and J calls and clone size; D and trimming were determined from the DNA. The sample has 200,000 to 250,000 clones on record, around 80% of them singletons. The top ten clones comprise around 1.3% of the sample.

Overall results and qualifications from the work: The quantity of clinical and demographic metadata differed by source and by participant and was supplied without curation.

Per the germline V gene (reference sequence), LGHDT is the CDR1 and YNNKEL is the CDR2. The trim is 1 base for V and 1 base for J, with a gap of 13 bases between the germline ends. Measured from the cysteine to the phenylalanine, the CDR3 is 16 residues long. Of the read, only the CDR3 DNA is kept; its 48 bases are in frame from base 1. The sequence joins TRBV3-1 (or the pseudogene TRBV3-2) to TRBJ1-2; confidence is insufficient to name the D gene. This clonotype was sampled from a woman in her 30s with COVID-19, enrolled during active disease. The sequenced sample consisted of peripheral blood. The bases read TGTGCCAGCAGCCAAGCGTTGGCGGGTTTTAACTATGGCTACACCTTC. It encodes CASSQALAGFNYGYTF.